This T cell receptor (beta chain) was recovered during a study of T cell changes during pregnancy in multiple sclerosis. Clones were sequenced by immunoSEQ multiplex PCR, and TCRdb holds only the in-frame ones, with some missing. The sample holds nearly 45,000 clones, around 96% seen once. The sample in question was peripheral blood, obtained in the second trimester of pregnancy. This receptor was taken from a female donor with multiple sclerosis, enrolled in a pregnancy study.

The chain's CDR3 is CASSARTRSLYF. Here the CDR3 DNA reads TGTGCCAGCAGTGCTAGAACCAGATCCCTCTATTTT. The chain combines TRBV2 with TRBJ1-3, with D unresolved. Germline V CDR1 and CDR2: SNHLY, FYNNEI. V lost 4 bases and J lost 16, with 17 bases in between. There are 12 residues in the CDR3.